Sequencing of this TCR beta chain was carried out in a study of PD-1 blockade in classical Hodgkin lymphoma. Study overall: Patients in the cohort were put on intravenous nivolumab, 3 mg/kg every 2 weeks.

The study, taken as a whole, reports: Researchers reported that CD4+ TCR diversity, though not CD8+, rose significantly by C4D1. Newly diagnosed patients were said to have less baseline TCR diversity than healthy donors did. The origin of the repertoire differences remains undefined, with disease activity or prior therapy as possible causes.

Only a few counts were recorded for this clone. Antigen specificity is unknown. This table comes from immunoSEQ multiplex PCR, and its TCRdb copy is limited to in-frame clones, with some not included. The sample carries some 41,000 clones, under 75% recorded once. Exposure to brentuximab vedotin varied, and each patient had relapsed following autologous stem cell transplantation. Between the trimmed V and J ends, which lost 4 bases and 3 bases, there was a span of 25 bases. The CDR3 runs 18 residues. CDR1 MDHEN and CDR2 SYDVKM come from the germline V gene. The sequence was obtained from a human donor with classical Hodgkin lymphoma. The sample here was peripheral blood mononuclear cells (PBMCs), taken before the second cycle of nivolumab. This rearrangement joins TRBV28 to TRBJ2-7, with no clear D. The CDR3 coding sequence is TGTGCCAGCAGTTCGTACCTATCAGGCCCCGTCGCGTTCTACGAGCAGTACTTC. The encoded protein is CASSSYLSGPVAFYEQYF.